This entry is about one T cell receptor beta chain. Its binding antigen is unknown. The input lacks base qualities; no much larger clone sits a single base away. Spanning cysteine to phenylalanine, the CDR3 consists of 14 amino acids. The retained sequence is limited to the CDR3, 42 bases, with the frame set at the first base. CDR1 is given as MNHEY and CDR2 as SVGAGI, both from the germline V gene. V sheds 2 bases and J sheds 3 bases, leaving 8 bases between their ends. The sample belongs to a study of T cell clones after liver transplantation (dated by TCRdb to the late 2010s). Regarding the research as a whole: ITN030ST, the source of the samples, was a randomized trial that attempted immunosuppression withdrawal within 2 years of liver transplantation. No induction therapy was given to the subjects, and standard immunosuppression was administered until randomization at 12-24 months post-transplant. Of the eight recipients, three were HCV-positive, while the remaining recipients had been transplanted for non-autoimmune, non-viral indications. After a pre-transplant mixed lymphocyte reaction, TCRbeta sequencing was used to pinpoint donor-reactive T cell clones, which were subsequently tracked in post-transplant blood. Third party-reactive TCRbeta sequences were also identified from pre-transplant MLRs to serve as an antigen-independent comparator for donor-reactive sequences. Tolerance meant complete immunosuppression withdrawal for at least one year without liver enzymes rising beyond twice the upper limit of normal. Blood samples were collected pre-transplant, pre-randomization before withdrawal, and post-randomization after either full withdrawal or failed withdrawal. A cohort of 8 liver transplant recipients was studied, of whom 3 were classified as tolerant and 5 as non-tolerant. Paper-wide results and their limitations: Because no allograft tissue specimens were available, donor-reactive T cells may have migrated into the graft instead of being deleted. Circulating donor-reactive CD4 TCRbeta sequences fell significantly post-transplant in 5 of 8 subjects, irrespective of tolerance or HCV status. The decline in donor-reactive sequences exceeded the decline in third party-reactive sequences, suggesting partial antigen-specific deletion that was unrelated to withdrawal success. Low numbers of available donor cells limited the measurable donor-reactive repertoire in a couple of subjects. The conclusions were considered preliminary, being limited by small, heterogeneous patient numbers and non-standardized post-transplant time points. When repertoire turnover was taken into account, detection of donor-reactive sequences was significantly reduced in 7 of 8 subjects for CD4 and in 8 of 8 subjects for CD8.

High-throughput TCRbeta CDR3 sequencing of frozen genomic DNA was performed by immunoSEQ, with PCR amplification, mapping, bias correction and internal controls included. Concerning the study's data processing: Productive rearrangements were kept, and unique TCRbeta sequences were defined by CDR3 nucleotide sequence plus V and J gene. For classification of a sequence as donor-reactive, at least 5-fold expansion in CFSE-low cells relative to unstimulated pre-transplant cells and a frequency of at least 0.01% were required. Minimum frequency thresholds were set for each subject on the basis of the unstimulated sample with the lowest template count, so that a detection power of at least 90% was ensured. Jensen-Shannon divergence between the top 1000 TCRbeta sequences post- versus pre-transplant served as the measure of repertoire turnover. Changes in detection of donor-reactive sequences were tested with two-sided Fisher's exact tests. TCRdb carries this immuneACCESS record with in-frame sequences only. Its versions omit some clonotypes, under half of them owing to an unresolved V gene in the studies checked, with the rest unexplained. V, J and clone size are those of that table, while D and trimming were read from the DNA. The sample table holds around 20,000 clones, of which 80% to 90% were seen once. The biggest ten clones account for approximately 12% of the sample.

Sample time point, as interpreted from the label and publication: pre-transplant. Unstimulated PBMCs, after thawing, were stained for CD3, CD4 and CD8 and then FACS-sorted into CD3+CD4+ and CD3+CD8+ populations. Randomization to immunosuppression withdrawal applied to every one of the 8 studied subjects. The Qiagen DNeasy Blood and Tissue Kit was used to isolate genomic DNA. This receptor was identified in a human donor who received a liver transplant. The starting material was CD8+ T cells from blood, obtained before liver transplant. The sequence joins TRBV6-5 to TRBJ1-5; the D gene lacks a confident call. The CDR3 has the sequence CASSYVAVNQPQHF. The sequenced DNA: TGTGCCAGCAGTTACGTGGCAGTCAATCAGCCCCAGCATTTT.